This is a list of T cell receptor beta chains from one sample in a study of CD8+CD57+ T cells in acquired aplastic anemia. One entry per CDR3 protein, called by TCRdb with MiXCR from the reads. The sample has under 75,000 distinct CDR3 sequences, roughly 50% seen once. The sequencing sample was made of sorted CD4+, CD8+, or CD8+CD57+ T cells (not recorded which) from PBMCs. The receptors come from a human donor in good health, serving as a control. The CDR3 runs from the conserved cysteine through the conserved F or W. D genes are given only for firm matches. The size entry is marked missing in some rows and otherwise reads once, few, many or a size class.

CDR3aa: CSVMTSGAISEQYF; CDR3nt: TGCAGCGTGATGACTAGCGGGGCCATCTCCGAGCAGTACTTC; abundance: few; j_gene: TRBJ2-7; d_gene: TRBD2; v_gene: TRBV29-1
CDR3aa: CASSSTGGAYGYTF; CDR3nt: TGTGCCAGCAGTTCGACAGGGGGCGCCTATGGCTACACCTTC; abundance: many; j_gene: TRBJ1-2; d_gene: TRBD1; v_gene: TRBV27
CDR3aa: CSVVRQGDAYGYTF; CDR3nt: TGCAGCGTTGTCAGGCAGGGGGACGCCTATGGCTACACCTTC; abundance: few; j_gene: TRBJ1-2; d_gene: TRBD1; v_gene: TRBV29-1
CDR3aa: CASTQLGTGYTF; CDR3nt: TGTGCCAGCACCCAGCTAGGTACAGGCTACACCTTC; abundance: NA; j_gene: TRBJ1-2; d_gene: NA; v_gene: TRBV2
CDR3aa: CASRLRGSSYEQYF; CDR3nt: TGTGCCAGCAGACTCAGGGGCAGCTCCTACGAGCAGTACTTC; abundance: NA; j_gene: TRBJ2-7; d_gene: NA; v_gene: TRBV10-3
CDR3aa: CASSLGREGQGTQYF; CDR3nt: TGTGCCAGCAGCTTAGGCAGGGAAGGACAGGGTACGCAGTATTTT; abundance: once; j_gene: TRBJ2-3; d_gene: TRBD1; v_gene: TRBV7-3
CDR3aa: CATSRGRPGQSSYEQYF; CDR3nt: TGTGCCACCAGCAGAGGGAGGCCGGGACAGTCCTCCTACGAGCAGTACTTC; abundance: few; j_gene: TRBJ2-7; d_gene: TRBD1; v_gene: TRBV15
CDR3aa: CATSETDMVDEQYF; CDR3nt: TGTGCCACCAGTGAGACAGACATGGTGGACGAGCAGTACTTC; abundance: once; j_gene: TRBJ2-7; d_gene: NA; v_gene: TRBV15
CDR3aa: CASSATSGNTMDTQYF; CDR3nt: TGTGCCAGCAGCGCGACTAGCGGGAATACGATGGATACGCAGTATTTT; abundance: once; j_gene: TRBJ2-3; d_gene: TRBD2; v_gene: TRBV9
CDR3aa: CAITQGLAGAYEQYF; CDR3nt: TGTGCCATCACCCAGGGACTAGCGGGGGCCTACGAGCAGTACTTC; abundance: NA; j_gene: TRBJ2-7; d_gene: TRBD2; v_gene: TRBV10-3
CDR3aa: CASSLSAEQFF; CDR3nt: TGTGCCAGCAGCTTATCAGCCGAGCAGTTCTTC; abundance: NA; j_gene: TRBJ2-1; d_gene: NA; v_gene: TRBV7-9
CDR3aa: CASSTTGGAHEQFF; CDR3nt: TGTGCCAGTAGTACAACAGGGGGGGCCCATGAGCAGTTCTTC; abundance: NA; j_gene: TRBJ2-1; d_gene: NA; v_gene: TRBV19
CDR3aa: CASSDQGGVNQPQHF; CDR3nt: TGTGCCAGCAGTGATCAAGGGGGGGTCAATCAGCCCCAGCATTTT; abundance: NA; j_gene: TRBJ1-5; d_gene: NA; v_gene: TRBV25-1
CDR3aa: CSASKGGDSPLHF; CDR3nt: TGCAGTGCTAGTAAGGGGGGTGATTCACCCCTCCACTTT; abundance: NA; j_gene: TRBJ1-6; d_gene: NA; v_gene: TRBV20-1
CDR3aa: CASSLGRSLNEQFF; CDR3nt: TGTGCCAGCAGCTTAGGTCGCAGCTTAAATGAGCAGTTCTTC; abundance: many; j_gene: TRBJ2-1; d_gene: NA; v_gene: TRBV11-2
CDR3aa: CASNPQQGYEQYF; CDR3nt: TGTGCCAGCAACCCTCAACAAGGCTACGAGCAGTACTTC; abundance: medium-sized; j_gene: TRBJ2-7; d_gene: NA; v_gene: TRBV2
CDR3aa: CASSPNQGPNTEAFF; CDR3nt: TGTGCCAGCAGCCCGAATCAGGGGCCGAACACTGAAGCTTTCTTT; abundance: many; j_gene: TRBJ1-1; d_gene: NA; v_gene: TRBV14
CDR3aa: CSTAQRGRGTDTQYF; CDR3nt: TGCAGTACCGCCCAGCGGGGGAGGGGCACAGATACGCAGTATTTT; abundance: NA; j_gene: TRBJ2-3; d_gene: TRBD2; v_gene: TRBV20-1
CDR3aa: CASSPRVGTTYEQYF; CDR3nt: TGTGCCAGCTCACCACGGGTAGGGACTACCTACGAGCAGTACTTC; abundance: many; j_gene: TRBJ2-7; d_gene: TRBD2; v_gene: TRBV18
CDR3aa: CASSSMGRGYEQYF; CDR3nt: TGTGCCAGCAGCTCGATGGGCAGGGGCTACGAGCAGTACTTC; abundance: many; j_gene: TRBJ2-7; d_gene: NA; v_gene: TRBV7-9
CDR3aa: CASSQGAGGLTDTQYF; CDR3nt: TGTGCCAGCAGCCAAGGAGCGGGAGGGTTAACAGATACGCAGTATTTT; abundance: many; j_gene: TRBJ2-3; d_gene: TRBD2; v_gene: TRBV4-2
CDR3aa: CASSLRQGSGANVLTF; CDR3nt: TGTGCCAGCAGCTTGCGGCAGGGCTCTGGGGCCAACGTCCTGACTTTC; abundance: once; j_gene: TRBJ2-6; d_gene: NA; v_gene: TRBV7-8
CDR3aa: CASSSTGSNTQYF; CDR3nt: TGTGCCAGCAGCTCGACCGGGAGTAATACGCAGTATTTT; abundance: NA; j_gene: TRBJ2-3; d_gene: NA; v_gene: TRBV13
CDR3aa: CATLTFSYNSPLHF; CDR3nt: TGTGCCACGTTGACGTTCTCCTATAATTCACCCCTCCACTTT; abundance: NA; j_gene: TRBJ1-6; d_gene: NA; v_gene: TRBV6-1
CDR3aa: CSVDVPGAGTQYF; CDR3nt: TGCAGCGTTGACGTTCCGGGGGCAGGGACGCAGTATTTT; abundance: once; j_gene: TRBJ2-3; d_gene: NA; v_gene: TRBV29-1
CDR3aa: CSVMDGDSPLHF; CDR3nt: TGCAGCGTTATGGATGGGGATTCACCCCTCCACTTT; abundance: NA; j_gene: TRBJ1-6; d_gene: NA; v_gene: TRBV29-1
CDR3aa: CSATRSSSYEQYF; CDR3nt: TGCAGTGCTACTCGCAGCAGCTCCTACGAGCAGTACTTC; abundance: once; j_gene: TRBJ2-7; d_gene: NA; v_gene: TRBV20-1
CDR3aa: CASSLFSGPGLENTGELFF; CDR3nt: TGTGCCAGCAGCTTATTCAGTGGTCCGGGCCTTGAGAACACCGGGGAGCTGTTTTTT; abundance: many; j_gene: TRBJ2-2; d_gene: NA; v_gene: TRBV11-2
CDR3aa: CAIEAGPYEQYF; CDR3nt: TGTGCCATCGAAGCGGGGCCCTACGAGCAGTACTTC; abundance: many; j_gene: TRBJ2-7; d_gene: TRBD2; v_gene: TRBV2
CDR3aa: CSASGLSPYNEQYF; CDR3nt: TGCAGTGCTTCAGGGTTAAGCCCCTACAATGAGCAGTACTTC; abundance: NA; j_gene: TRBJ2-7; d_gene: NA; v_gene: TRBV20-1
CDR3aa: CASTTGTYEQYF; CDR3nt: TGTGCCAGCACTACCGGGACCTACGAGCAGTACTTC; abundance: once; j_gene: TRBJ2-7; d_gene: NA; v_gene: TRBV24-1
CDR3aa: CSASPQETQYF; CDR3nt: TGCAGTGCTTCGCCACAAGAGACCCAGTACTTC; abundance: NA; j_gene: TRBJ2-5; d_gene: NA; v_gene: TRBV29-1
CDR3aa: CASSPLISGNTIYF; CDR3nt: TGTGCCAGCAGCCCCCTAATCTCTGGAAACACCATATATTTT; abundance: few; j_gene: TRBJ1-3; d_gene: NA; v_gene: TRBV7-9
CDR3aa: CASSSRDRVTGDTEAFF; CDR3nt: TGTGCCAGCAGCTCAAGAGACAGGGTGACGGGGGACACTGAAGCTTTCTTT; abundance: NA; j_gene: TRBJ1-1; d_gene: TRBD1; v_gene: TRBV9
CDR3aa: CASSQDKSGSSYEQYF; CDR3nt: TGTGCCAGCAGCCAAGATAAGAGCGGATCCTCCTACGAGCAGTACTTC; abundance: many; j_gene: TRBJ2-7; d_gene: NA; v_gene: TRBV3-1
CDR3aa: CAISLAGAEQFF; CDR3nt: TGTGCCATCAGCCTAGCGGGAGCCGAGCAGTTCTTC; abundance: NA; j_gene: TRBJ2-1; d_gene: TRBD2; v_gene: TRBV10-3